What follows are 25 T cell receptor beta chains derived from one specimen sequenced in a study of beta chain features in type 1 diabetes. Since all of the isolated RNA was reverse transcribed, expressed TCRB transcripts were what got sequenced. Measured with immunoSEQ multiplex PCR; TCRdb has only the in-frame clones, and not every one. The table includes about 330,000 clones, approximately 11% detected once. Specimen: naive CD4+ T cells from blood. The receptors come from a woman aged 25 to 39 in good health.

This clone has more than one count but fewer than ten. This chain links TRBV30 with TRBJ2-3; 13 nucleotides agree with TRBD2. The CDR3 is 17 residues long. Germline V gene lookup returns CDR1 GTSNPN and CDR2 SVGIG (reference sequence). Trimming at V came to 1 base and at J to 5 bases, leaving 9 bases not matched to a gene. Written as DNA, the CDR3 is TGTGCCTGGAGTGACGGTGGACTAGCGGGAGTAAGAGATACGCAGTATTTT. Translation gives CAWSDGGLAGVRDTQYF.

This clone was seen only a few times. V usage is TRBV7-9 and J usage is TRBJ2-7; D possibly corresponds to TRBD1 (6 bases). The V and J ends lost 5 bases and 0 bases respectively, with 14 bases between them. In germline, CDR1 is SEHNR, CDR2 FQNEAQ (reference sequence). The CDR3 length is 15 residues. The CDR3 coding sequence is TGTGCCAGCAGCCCCCGGGACAAGAGCTCCTACGAGCAGTACTTC. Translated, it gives CASSPRDKSSYEQYF.

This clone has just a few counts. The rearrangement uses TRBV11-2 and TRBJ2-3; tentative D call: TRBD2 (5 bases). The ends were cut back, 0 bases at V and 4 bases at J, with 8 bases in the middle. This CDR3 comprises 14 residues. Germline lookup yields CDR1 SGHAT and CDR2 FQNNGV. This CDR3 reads CASSLDPSSDTQYF. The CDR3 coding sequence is TGTGCCAGCAGCTTAGACCCTAGCTCAGATACGCAGTATTTT.

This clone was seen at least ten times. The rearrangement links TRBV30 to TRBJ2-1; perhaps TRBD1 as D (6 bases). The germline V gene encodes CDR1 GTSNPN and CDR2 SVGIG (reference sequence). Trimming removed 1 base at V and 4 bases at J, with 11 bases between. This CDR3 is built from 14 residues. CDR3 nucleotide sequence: TGTGCCTGGAGTGGGTTCAGGGGTTACAATGAGCAGTTCTTC. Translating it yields CAWSGFRGYNEQFF.

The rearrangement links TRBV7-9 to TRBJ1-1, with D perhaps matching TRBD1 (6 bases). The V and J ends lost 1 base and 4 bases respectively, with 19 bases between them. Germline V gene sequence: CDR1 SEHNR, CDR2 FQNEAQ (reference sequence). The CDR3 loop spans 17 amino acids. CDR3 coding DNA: TGTGCCAGCAGCTTAGTCGGGGGGCGCTTGGTGGGCACTGAAGCTTTCTTT. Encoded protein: CASSLVGGRLVGTEAFF.

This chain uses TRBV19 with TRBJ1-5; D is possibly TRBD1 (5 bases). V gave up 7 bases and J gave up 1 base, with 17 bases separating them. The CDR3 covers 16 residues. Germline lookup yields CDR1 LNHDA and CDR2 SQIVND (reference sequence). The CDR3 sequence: CASIMDVGQSNQPQHF. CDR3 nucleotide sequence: TGTGCCAGTATCATGGACGTCGGACAAAGCAATCAGCCCCAGCATTTT.

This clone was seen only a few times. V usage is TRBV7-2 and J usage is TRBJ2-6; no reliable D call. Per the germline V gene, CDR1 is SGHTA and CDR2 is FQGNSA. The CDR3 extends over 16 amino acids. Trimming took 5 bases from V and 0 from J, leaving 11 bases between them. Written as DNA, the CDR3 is TGTGCCAGCAGCCCCTCGGTAACCTCTGGGGCCAACGTCCTGACTTTC. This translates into CASSPSVTSGANVLTF.

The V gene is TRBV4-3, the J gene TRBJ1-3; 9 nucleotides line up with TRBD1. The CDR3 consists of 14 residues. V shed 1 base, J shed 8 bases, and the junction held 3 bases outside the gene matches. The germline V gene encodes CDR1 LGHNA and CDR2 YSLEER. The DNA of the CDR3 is TGCGCCAGCAGCCAAGCCAGGACAGGGGACACCATATATTTT. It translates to CASSQARTGDTIYF.

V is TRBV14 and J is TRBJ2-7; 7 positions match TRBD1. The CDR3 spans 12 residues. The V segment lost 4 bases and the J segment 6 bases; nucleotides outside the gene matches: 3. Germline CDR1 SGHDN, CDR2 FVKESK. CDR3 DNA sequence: TGTGCCAGCAGCCCTCGGACAGGCGAGCAGTACTTC. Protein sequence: CASSPRTGEQYF.

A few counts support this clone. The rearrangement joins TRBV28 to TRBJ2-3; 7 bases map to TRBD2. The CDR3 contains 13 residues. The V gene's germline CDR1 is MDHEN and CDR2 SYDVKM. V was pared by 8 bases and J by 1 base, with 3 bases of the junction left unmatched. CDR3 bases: TGTGCCAGCGCCGCGGGAGGCACAGATACGCAGTATTTT. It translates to CASAAGGTDTQYF.

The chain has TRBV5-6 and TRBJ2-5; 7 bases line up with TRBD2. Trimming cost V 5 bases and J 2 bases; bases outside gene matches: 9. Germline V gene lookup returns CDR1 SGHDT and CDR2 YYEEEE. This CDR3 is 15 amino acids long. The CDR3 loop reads CASRSAGPRQETQYF. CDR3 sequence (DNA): TGTGCCAGCAGGTCAGCGGGGCCCCGGCAAGAGACCCAGTACTTC.

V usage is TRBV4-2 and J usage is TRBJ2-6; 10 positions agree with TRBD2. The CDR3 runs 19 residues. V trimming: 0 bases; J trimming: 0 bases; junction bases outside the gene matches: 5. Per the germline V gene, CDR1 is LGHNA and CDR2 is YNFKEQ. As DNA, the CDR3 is TGTGCCAGCAGCCAAGATTCTAGCGGGAGTTACTCTGGGGCCAACGTCCTGACTTTC. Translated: CASSQDSSGSYSGANVLTF.

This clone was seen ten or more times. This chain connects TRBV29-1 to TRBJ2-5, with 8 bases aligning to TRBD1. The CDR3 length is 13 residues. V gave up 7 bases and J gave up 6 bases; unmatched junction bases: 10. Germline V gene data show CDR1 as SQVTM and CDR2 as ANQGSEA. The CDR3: CSASTGAIQTQYF. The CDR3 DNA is TGCAGCGCCTCGACAGGGGCGATCCAGACCCAGTACTTC.

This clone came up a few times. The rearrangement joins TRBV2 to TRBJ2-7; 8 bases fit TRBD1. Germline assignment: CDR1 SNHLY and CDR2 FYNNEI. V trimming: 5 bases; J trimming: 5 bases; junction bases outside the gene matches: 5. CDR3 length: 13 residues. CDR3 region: CASSRDRSNEQYF. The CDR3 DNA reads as TGTGCCAGCAGTAGGGACAGGTCCAACGAGCAGTACTTC.

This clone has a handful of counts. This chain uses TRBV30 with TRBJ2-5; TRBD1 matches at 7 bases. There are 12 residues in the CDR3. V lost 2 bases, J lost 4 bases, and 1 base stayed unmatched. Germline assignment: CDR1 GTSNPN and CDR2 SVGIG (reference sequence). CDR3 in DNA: TGTGCCTGGAGTACAGGGGCAGAGACCCAGTACTTC. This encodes CAWSTGAETQYF. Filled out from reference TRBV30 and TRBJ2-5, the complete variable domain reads SQTIHQWPATLVQPVGSPLSLECTVEGTSNPNLYWYRQAAGRGLQLLFYSVGIGQISSEVPQNLSASRPQDRQFILSSKKLLLSDSGFYLCAWSTGAETQYFGPGTRLLVL.

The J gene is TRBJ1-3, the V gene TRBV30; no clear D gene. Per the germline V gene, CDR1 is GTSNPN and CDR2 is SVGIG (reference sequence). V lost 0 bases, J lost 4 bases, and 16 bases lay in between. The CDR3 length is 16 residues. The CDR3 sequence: CAWSVVGSLSGNTIYF. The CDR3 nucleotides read TGTGCCTGGAGTGTTGTTGGGAGCTTGTCCGGAAACACCATATATTTT.

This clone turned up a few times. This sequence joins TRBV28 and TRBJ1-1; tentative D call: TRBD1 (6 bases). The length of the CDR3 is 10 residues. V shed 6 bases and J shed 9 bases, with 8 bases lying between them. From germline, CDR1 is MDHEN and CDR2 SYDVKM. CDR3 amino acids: CASSQGKAFF. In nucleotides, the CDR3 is TGTGCCAGCAGCCAGGGGAAAGCTTTCTTT. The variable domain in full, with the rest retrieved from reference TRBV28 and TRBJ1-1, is DVKVTQSSRYLVKRTGEKVFLECVQDMDHENMFWYRQDPGLGLRLIYFSYDVKMKEKGDIPEGYSVSREKKERFSLILESASTNQTSMYLCASSQGKAFFGQGTRLTVV.

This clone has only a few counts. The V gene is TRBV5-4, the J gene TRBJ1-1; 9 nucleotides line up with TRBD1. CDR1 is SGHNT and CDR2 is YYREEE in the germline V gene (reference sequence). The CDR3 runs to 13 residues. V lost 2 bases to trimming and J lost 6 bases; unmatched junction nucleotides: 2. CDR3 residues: CASSLQGAAEAFF. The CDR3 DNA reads TGTGCCAGCAGCTTACAGGGGGCAGCTGAAGCTTTCTTT. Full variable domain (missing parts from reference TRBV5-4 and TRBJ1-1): ETGVTQSPTHLIKTRGQQVTLRCSSQSGHNTVSWYQQALGQGPQFIFQYYREEENGRGNFPPRFSGLQFPNYSSELNVNALELDDSALYLCASSLQGAAEAFFGQGTRLTVV.

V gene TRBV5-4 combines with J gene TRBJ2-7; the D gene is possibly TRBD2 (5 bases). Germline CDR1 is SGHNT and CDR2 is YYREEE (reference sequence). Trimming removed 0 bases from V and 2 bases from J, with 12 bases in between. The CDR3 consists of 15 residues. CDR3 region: CASSLAVGKPYEQYF. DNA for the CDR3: TGTGCCAGCAGCTTGGCCGTCGGGAAGCCCTACGAGCAGTACTTC.

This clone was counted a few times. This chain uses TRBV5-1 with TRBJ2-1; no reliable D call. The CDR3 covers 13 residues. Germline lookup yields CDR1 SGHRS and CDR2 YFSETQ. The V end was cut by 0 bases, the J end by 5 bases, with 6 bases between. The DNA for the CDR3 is TGCGCCAGCAGCTTGGTTTCTAACAATGAGCAGTTCTTC. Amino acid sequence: CASSLVSNNEQFF.

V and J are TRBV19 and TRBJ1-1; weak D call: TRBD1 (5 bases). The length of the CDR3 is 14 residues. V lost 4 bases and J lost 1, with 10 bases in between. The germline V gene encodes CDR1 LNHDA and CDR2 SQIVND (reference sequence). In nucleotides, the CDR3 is TGTGCCAGTAGTAGGGGCCAGGCGAACACTGAAGCTTTCTTT. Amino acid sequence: CASSRGQANTEAFF.

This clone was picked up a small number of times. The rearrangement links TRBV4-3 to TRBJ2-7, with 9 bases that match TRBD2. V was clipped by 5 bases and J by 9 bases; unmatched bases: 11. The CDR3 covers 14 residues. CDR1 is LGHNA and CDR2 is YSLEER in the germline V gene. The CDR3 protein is CASSGGSGRWWQYF. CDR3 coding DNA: TGCGCCAGCAGCGGCGGTAGCGGGAGATGGTGGCAGTACTTC.

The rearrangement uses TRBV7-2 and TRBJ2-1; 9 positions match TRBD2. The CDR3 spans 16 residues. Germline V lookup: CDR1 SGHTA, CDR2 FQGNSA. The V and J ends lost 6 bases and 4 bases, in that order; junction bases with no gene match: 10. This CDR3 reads CASSLTSGGIYNEQFF. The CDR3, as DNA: TGTGCCAGCAGTCTGACTAGCGGAGGTATATACAATGAGCAGTTCTTC.

The CDR3, as DNA: TGTGCCAGCAGTGAAACTAGCGGGACCTACAATGAGCAGTTCTTC. Translation: CASSETSGTYNEQFF. V gene TRBV2 combines with J gene TRBJ2-1, with 10 nucleotides matching TRBD2. The ends lost 2 bases at V and 2 bases at J; junction bases unmatched: 0. Germline V gene lookup returns CDR1 SNHLY and CDR2 FYNNEI. The CDR3 has 15 amino acids.

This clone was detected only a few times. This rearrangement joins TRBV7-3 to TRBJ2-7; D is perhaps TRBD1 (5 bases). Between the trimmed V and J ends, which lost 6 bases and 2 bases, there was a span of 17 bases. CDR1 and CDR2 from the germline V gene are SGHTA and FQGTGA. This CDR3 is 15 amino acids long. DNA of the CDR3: TGTGCCAGCAGGGAAGGGGCCTTTATCCCCTACGAGCAGTACTTC. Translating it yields CASREGAFIPYEQYF.